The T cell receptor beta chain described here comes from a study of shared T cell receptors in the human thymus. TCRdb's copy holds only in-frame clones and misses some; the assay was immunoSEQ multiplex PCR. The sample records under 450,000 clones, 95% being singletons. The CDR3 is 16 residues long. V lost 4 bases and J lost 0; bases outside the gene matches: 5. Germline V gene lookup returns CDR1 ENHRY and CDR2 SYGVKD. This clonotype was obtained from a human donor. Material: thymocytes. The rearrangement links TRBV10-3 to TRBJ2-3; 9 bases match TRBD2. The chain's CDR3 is CAISGRAGGSTDTQYF. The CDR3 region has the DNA TGTGCCATCAGTGGACGAGCGGGAGGAAGCACAGATACGCAGTATTTT.